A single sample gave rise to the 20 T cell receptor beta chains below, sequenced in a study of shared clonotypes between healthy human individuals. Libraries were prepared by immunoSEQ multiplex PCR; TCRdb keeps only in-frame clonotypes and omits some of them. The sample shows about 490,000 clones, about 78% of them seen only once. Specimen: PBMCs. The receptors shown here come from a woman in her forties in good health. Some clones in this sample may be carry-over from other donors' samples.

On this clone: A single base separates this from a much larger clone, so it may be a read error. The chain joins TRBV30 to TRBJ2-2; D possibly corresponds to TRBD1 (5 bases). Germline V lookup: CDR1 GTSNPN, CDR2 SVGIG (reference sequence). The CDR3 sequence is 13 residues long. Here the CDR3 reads CTWSIREVGELFF. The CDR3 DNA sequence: TGTACCTGGAGTATCAGGGAAGTGGGGGAGCTGTTTTTT.

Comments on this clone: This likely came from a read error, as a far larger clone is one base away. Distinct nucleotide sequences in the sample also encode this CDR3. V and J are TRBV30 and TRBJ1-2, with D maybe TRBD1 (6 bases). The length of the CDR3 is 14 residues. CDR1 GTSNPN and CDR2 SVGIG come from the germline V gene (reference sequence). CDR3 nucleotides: TGTGCATGGAGACCCCCTGGACAGAACTATGGCTACACCTTC. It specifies CAWRPPGQNYGYTF.

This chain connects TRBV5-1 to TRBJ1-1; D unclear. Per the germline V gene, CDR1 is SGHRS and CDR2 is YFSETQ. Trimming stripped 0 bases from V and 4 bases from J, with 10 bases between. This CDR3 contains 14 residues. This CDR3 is CASSLASLGTEAFF. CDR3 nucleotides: TGCGCCAGCAGCTTGGCTAGTCTAGGCACTGAAGCTTTCTTT.

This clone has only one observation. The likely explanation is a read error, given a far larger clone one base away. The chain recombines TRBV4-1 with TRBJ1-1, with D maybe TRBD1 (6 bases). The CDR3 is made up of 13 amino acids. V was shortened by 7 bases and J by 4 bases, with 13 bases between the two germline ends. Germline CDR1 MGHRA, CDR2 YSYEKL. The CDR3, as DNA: TGCGCCAGCAACCGAGGACAGAGCACTGAAGCTTTCTTT. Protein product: CASNRGQSTEAFF.

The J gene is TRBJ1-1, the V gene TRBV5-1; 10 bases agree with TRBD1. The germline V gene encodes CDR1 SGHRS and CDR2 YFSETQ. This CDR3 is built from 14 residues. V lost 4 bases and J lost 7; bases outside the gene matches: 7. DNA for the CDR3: TGCGCCAGCAGCGGACGGACAGGGGGGGATGAAGCTTTCTTT. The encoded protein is CASSGRTGGDEAFF. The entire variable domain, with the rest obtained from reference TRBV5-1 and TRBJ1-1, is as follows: KAGVTQTPRYLIKTRGQQVTLSCSPISGHRSVSWYQQTPGQGLQFLFEYFSETQRNKGNFPGRFSGRQFSNSRSEMNVSTLELGDSALYLCASSGRTGGDEAFFGQGTRLTVV.

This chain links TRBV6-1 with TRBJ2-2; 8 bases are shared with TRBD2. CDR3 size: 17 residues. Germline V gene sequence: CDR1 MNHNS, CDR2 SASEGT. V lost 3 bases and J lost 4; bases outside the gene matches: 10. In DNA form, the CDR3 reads TGTGCCAGCAGTGAGGGGGTCGCGGGAGGCCTCACCGGGGAGCTGTTTTTT. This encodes CASSEGVAGGLTGELFF.

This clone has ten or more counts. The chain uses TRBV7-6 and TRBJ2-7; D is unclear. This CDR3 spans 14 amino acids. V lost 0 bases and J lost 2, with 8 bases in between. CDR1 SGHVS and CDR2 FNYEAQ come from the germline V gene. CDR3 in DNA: TGTGCCAGCAGCTTAGCCCAATACACCTACGAGCAGTACTTC. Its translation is CASSLAQYTYEQYF. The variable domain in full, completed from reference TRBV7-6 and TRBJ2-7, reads GAGVSQSPRYKVTKRGQDVALRCDPISGHVSLYWYRQALGQGPEFLTYFNYEAQQDKSGLPNDRFSAERPEGSISTLTIQRTEQRDSAMYRCASSLAQYTYEQYFGPGTRLTVT.

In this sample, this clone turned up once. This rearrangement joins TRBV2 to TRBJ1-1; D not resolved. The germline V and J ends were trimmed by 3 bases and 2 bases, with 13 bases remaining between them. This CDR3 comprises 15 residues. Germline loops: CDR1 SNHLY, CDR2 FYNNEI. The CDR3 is CASSDDRRKNTEAFF. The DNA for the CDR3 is TGTGCCAGCAGTGATGATCGGCGGAAAAACACTGAAGCTTTCTTT.

DNA of the CDR3: TGTGCCTGGGCCCCGGGGGGGGCGGCAGAGACCCAGTACTTC. Translation gives CAWAPGGAAETQYF. The V call is TRBV30, the J call TRBJ2-5; 8 bases fit TRBD2. V lost 5 bases and J lost 4; bases outside the gene matches: 9. Germline V gene data show CDR1 as GTSNPN and CDR2 as SVGIG (reference sequence). This CDR3 is 14 amino acids long.

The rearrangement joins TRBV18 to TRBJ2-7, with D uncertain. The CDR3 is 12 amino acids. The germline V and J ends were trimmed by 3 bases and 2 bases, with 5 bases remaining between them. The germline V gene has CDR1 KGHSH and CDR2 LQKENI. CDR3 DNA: TGTGCCAGCTCACCCGTCGCCTACGAGCAGTACTTC. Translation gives CASSPVAYEQYF.

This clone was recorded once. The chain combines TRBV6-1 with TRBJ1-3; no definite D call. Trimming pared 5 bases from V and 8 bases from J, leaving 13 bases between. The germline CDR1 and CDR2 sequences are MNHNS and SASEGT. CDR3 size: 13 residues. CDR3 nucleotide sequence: TGTGCCAGCAGTCAAAACGTGTGGGACACCATATATTTT. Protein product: CASSQNVWDTIYF.

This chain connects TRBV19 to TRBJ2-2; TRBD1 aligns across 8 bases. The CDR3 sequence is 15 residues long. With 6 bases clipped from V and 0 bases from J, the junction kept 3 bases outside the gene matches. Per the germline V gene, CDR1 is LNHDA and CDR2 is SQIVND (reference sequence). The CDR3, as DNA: TGTGCCAGTAGGACGACAGGGGCGAACACCGGGGAGCTGTTTTTT. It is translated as CASRTTGANTGELFF.

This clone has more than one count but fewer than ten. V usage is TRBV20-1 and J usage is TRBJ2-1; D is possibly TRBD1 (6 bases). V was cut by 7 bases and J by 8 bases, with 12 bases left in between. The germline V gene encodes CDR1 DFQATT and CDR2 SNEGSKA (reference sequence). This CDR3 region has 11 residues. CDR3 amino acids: CSVNRVYEQFF. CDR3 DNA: TGCAGTGTTAACAGGGTGTATGAGCAGTTCTTC.

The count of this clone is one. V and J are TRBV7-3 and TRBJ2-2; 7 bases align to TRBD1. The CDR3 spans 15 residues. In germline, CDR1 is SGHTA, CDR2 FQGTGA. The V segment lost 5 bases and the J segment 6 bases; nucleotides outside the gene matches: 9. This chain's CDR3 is CASSPQGVSAGELFF. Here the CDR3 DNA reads TGTGCCAGCAGCCCGCAGGGGGTTTCCGCCGGGGAGCTGTTTTTT.

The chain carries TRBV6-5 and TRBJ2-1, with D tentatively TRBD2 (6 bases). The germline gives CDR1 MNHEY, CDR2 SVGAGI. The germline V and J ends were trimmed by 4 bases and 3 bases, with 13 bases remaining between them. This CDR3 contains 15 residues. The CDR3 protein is CASSSGLGDYNEQFF. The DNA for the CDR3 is TGTGCCAGCAGTTCGGGACTCGGCGACTACAATGAGCAGTTCTTC.

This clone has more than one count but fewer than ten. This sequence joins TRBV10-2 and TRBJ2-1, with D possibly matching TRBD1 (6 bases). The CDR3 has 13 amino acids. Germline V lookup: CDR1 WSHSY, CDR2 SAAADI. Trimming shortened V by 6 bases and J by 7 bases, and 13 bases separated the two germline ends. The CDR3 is CASRSQGKNEQFF. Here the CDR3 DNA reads TGCGCCAGCAGATCACAGGGTAAGAATGAGCAGTTCTTC.

The CDR3 spells CAISPGQGGDTQYF. The DNA for the CDR3 is TGTGCCATCAGCCCAGGGCAGGGTGGAGATACGCAGTATTTT. The chain is built from TRBV10-3 and TRBJ2-3; D is possibly TRBD1 (5 bases). The CDR3 covers 14 residues. Germline lookup yields CDR1 ENHRY and CDR2 SYGVKD. Trimming took 6 bases from V and 5 from J, leaving 15 bases between them.

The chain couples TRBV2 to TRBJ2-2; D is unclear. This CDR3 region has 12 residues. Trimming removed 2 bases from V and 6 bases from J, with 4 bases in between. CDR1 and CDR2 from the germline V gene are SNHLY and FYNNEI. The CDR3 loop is CASSERAGELFF. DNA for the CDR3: TGTGCCAGCAGTGAACGCGCCGGGGAGCTGTTTTTT. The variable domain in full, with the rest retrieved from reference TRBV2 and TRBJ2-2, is EPEVTQTPSHQVTQMGQEVILRCVPISNHLYFYWYRQILGQKVEFLVSFYNNEISEKSEIFDDQFSVERPDGSNFTLKIRSTKLEDSAMYFCASSERAGELFFGEGSRLTVL.

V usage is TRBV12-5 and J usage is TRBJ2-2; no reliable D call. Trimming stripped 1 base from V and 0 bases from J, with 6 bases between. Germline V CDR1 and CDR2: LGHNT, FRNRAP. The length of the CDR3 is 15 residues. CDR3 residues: CASGLGLANTGELFF. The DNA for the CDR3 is TGTGCTAGTGGTTTGGGGCTAGCGAACACCGGGGAGCTGTTTTTT.

The CDR3 loop reads CASSLAGWGATEAFF. CDR3 coding DNA: TGTGCCAGCAGCTTGGCGGGGTGGGGGGCGACTGAAGCTTTCTTT. The chain recombines TRBV5-6 with TRBJ1-1; D possibly corresponds to TRBD1 (6 bases). V was pared by 0 bases and J by 5 bases, with 14 bases between. CDR3 length: 15 residues. CDR1 and CDR2 (germline): SGHDT, YYEEEE.